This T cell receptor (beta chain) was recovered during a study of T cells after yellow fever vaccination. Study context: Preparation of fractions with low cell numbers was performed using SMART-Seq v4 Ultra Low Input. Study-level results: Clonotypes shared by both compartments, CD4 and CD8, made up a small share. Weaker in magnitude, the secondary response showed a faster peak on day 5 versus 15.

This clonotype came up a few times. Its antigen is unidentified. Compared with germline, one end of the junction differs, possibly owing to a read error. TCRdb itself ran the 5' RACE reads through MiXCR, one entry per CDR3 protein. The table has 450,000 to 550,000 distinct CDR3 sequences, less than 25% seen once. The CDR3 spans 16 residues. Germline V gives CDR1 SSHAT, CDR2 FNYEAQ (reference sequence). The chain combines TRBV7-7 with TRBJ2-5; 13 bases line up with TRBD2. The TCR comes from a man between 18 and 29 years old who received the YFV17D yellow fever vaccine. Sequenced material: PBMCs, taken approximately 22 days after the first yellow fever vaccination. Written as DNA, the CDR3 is TGTGCTAGCAGCTTTGGGACTAGCGGGAACCAAGAGACCCAGTACTTC. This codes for CASSFGTSGNQETQYF.